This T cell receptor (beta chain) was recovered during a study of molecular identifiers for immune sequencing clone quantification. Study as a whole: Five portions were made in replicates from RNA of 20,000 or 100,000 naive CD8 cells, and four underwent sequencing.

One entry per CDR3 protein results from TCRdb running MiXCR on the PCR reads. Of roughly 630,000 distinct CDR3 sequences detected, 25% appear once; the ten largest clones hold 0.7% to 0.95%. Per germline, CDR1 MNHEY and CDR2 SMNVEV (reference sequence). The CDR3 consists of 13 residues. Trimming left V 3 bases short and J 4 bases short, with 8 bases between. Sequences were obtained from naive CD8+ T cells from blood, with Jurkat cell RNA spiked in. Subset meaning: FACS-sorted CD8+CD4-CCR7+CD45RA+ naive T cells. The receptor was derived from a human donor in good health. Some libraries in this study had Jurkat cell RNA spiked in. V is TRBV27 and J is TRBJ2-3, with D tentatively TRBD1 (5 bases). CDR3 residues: CASSFAGSDTQYF. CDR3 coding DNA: TGTGCCAGCAGTTTCGCAGGGTCAGATACGCAGTATTTT.